This section outlines one T cell receptor beta chain sequence together with its context. Per germline, CDR1 SGHTA and CDR2 FQGNSA. The CDR3 is 16 residues long. V was pared by 5 bases and J by 4 bases, with 7 bases of the junction left unmatched. The data originate from a study of blood T cell repertoires in COVID-19. About the study: Sites in the United States, Italy and Spain provided acute and convalescent COVID-19 samples. Sources were T cells, B-cell-depleted T cells, or PBMCs; the material itself was cDNA or gDNA.

Original processing notes: Amplified reference gene primers provided the basis for estimating nucleated cell counts. The data were produced by immunoSEQ multiplex PCR, yet TCRdb's version contains in-frame clones alone and is incomplete. Clonal size and the V and J genes are those of that table, whereas D and trimming came from the DNA. The table includes some 340,000 clones, around 83% detected once. The sequencing sample was made of peripheral blood. The V and J genes are TRBV7-2 and TRBJ2-3; 12 bases map to TRBD2. This TCR was sampled from a man aged 30-40 years with active or convalescent COVID-19. The CDR3 sequence is CASSPSGRAGSDTQYF. CDR3 bases: TGTGCCAGCAGCCCTAGCGGGAGGGCCGGTTCAGATACGCAGTATTTT.